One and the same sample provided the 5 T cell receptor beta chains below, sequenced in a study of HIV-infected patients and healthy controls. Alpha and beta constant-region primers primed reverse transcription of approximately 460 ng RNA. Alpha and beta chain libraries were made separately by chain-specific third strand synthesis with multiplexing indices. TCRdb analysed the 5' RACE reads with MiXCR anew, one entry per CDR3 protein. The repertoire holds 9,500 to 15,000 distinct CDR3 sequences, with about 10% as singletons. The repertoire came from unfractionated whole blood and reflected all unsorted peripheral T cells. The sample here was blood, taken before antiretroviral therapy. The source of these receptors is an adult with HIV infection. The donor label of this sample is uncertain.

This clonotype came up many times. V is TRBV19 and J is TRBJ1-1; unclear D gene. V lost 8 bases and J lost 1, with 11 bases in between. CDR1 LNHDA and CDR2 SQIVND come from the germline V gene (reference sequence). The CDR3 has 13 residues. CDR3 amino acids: CASRAWSNTEAFF. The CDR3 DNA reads TGTGCCAGTCGGGCGTGGTCGAACACTGAAGCTTTCTTT.

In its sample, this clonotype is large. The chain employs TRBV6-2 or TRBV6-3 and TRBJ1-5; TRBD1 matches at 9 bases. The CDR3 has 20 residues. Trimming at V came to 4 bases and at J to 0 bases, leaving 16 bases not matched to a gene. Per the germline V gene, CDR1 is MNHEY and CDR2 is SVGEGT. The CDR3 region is CASSFIPGQGSFYSNQPQHF. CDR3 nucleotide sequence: TGTGCCAGCAGTTTTATACCGGGACAGGGATCCTTCTATAGCAATCAGCCCCAGCATTTT.

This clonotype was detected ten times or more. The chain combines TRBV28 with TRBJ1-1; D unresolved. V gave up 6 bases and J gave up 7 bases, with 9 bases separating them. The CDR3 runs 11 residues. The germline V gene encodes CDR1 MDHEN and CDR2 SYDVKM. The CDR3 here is CASSLRYEAFF. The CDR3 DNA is TGTGCCAGCAGCCTCCGGTATGAAGCTTTCTTT. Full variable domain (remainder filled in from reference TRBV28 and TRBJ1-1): DVKVTQSSRYLVKRTGEKVFLECVQDMDHENMFWYRQDPGLGLRLIYFSYDVKMKEKGDIPEGYSVSREKKERFSLILESASTNQTSMYLCASSLRYEAFFGQGTRLTVV.

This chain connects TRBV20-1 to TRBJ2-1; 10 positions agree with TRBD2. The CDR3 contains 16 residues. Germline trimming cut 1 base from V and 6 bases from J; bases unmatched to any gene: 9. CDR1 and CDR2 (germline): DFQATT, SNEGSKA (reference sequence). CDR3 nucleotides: TGCAGTGCTAGAGTAAGAGGACTAGCGGCCGTCAATGAGCAGTTCTTC. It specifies CSARVRGLAAVNEQFF.

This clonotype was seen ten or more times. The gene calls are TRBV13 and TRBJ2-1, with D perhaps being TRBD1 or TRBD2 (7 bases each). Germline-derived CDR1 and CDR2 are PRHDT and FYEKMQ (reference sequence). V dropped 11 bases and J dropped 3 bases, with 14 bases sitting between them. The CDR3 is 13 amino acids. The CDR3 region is CASGGGHYNEQFF. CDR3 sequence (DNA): TGTGCCTCAGGGGGAGGGCACTACAATGAGCAGTTCTTC.